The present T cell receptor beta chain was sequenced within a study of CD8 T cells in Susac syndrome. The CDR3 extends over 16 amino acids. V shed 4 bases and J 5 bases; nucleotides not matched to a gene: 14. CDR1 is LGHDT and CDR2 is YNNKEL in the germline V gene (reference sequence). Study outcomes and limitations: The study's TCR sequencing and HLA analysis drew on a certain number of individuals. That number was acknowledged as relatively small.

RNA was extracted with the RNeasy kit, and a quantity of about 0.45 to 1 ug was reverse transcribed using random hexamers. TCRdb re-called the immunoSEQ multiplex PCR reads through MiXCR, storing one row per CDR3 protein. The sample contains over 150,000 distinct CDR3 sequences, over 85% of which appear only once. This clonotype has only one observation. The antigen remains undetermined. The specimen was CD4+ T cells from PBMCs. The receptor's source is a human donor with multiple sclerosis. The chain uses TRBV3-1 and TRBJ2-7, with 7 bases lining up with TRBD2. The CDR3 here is CASSLGTTMLTHEQYF. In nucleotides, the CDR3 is TGTGCCAGCAGCCTAGGGACTACCATGCTAACACACGAGCAGTACTTC.